Listed here are 17 T cell receptor beta chains from one sample, sequenced in a study of blood T cells in healthy people across ages. A sample-barcoded 5' primer and a J-beta primer mix were used in a second PCR of roughly 7 to 11 cycles. One entry per CDR3 protein results from TCRdb running MiXCR on the 5' RACE reads. The table includes fewer than 700,000 distinct CDR3 sequences, roughly 48% detected once. The source material was blood. These receptor sequences come from a man of 80 years or more in good health.

Here the CDR3 reads CASSQDIRGTEAFF. CDR3 sequence (DNA): TGTGCCAGCAGCCAAGACATTAGGGGAACTGAAGCTTTCTTT. The rearrangement joins TRBV3-1 to TRBJ1-1; a possible D gene is TRBD1 (5 bases). Germline V lookup: CDR1 LGHDT, CDR2 YNNKEL (reference sequence). The length of the CDR3 is 14 residues. The V gene lost 0 bases and the J gene lost 5 bases, with 10 bases spanning the gap.

This clonotype was seen just once. J is TRBJ2-5 and V is TRBV20-1; 14 bases align to TRBD2. This CDR3 is 15 amino acids long. Unmatched junction bases numbered 10, after V lost 2 bases and J lost 11 bases. Germline V gene sequence: CDR1 DFQATT, CDR2 SNEGSKA (reference sequence). CDR3 sequence (DNA): TGCAGTGCTAGACGACTAGCGGGAGGGTCCAATGAGCAGTACTTC. It is translated as CSARRLAGGSNEQYF.

This chain links TRBV20-1 with TRBJ1-1; D may be TRBD1 (5 bases). Germline CDR1 and CDR2: DFQATT and SNEGSKA (reference sequence). The germline V and J ends were trimmed by 5 bases and 6 bases, with 16 bases remaining between them. The CDR3 sequence is 13 residues long. The CDR3 spells CSADITRGAEAFF. DNA for the CDR3: TGCAGTGCTGACATTACTCGGGGCGCTGAAGCTTTCTTT.

This clonotype was recorded only once. The chain is built from TRBV29-1 and TRBJ1-1; possible D gene TRBD1, 6 bases. CDR3 length: 13 amino acids. Germline CDR1 SQVTM, CDR2 ANQGSEA. V was shortened by 7 bases and J by 0 bases, with 12 bases between the two germline ends. CDR3 in amino acids: CSANRVLNTEAFF. The CDR3 DNA is TGCAGCGCGAACAGGGTATTGAACACTGAAGCTTTCTTT.

This clonotype came up once. The chain joins TRBV7-6 to TRBJ2-7; 13 bases match TRBD2. This CDR3 has 18 amino acids. Germline CDR1 is SGHVS and CDR2 is FNYEAQ. V was pared by 4 bases and J by 6 bases, with 15 bases of the junction left unmatched. Here the CDR3 reads CASSSASPGLAGVAEQYF. Here the CDR3 DNA reads TGTGCCAGCAGCTCCGCCTCCCCCGGACTAGCGGGAGTTGCCGAGCAGTACTTC.

This clonotype showed up just once. This chain connects TRBV7-9 to TRBJ2-4; D remains ambiguous. Judging by the DNA end, TRBJ2-7 fits better; the J call may be wrong. Germline CDR1 reads SEHNR; CDR2 reads FQNEAQ (reference sequence). CDR3 size: 15 residues. CDR3 nucleotide sequence: TGTGCCAGCAGCTTAGACGTGGCAGGCATGATCGAGCAGTACTTC. Translation gives CASSLDVAGMIEQYF.

The chain combines TRBV11-1 with TRBJ2-1; D remains unclear. The CDR3 is made up of 11 amino acids. The germline V and J ends were trimmed by 3 bases and 10 bases, with 7 bases remaining between them. Germline V lookup: CDR1 SGHAT, CDR2 FQDESV (reference sequence). The CDR3 spells CASSFLGEQFF. The DNA of the CDR3 is TGTGCCAGCAGCTTTCTGGGAGAGCAGTTCTTC.

J is TRBJ2-2 and V is TRBV20-1; weak D call: TRBD1 (6 bases). The CDR3 runs 17 residues. Between the trimmed V and J ends, which lost 0 bases and 4 bases, there was a span of 18 bases. CDR1 and CDR2 from the germline V gene are DFQATT and SNEGSKA (reference sequence). CDR3 in amino acids: CSAREASTGVVTGELFF. CDR3 sequence (DNA): TGCAGTGCTAGAGAAGCCTCGACAGGTGTTGTCACCGGGGAGCTGTTTTTT.

Comments on this clonotype: A much more abundant neighbour one base away suggests this may be a read error. The CDR3 is CVSSQAPLAGPDTQYF. CDR3 DNA sequence: TGTGTCAGCAGCCAGGCCCCACTAGCGGGACCAGATACGCAGTATTTT. The chain recombines TRBV7-2 with TRBJ2-3; TRBD2 agrees at 10 bases. This CDR3 region has 16 residues. Germline CDR1 reads SGHTA; CDR2 reads FQGNSA.

This chain connects TRBV20-1 to TRBJ1-2, with D maybe TRBD1 (5 bases). The V gene's germline CDR1 is DFQATT and CDR2 SNEGSKA (reference sequence). Trimming removed 4 bases from V and 6 bases from J, with 18 bases in between. The CDR3 has 14 amino acids. CDR3 DNA sequence: TGCAGTGCTACTGGGGGATTTAGCGGGGATGGCTACACCTTC. Protein product: CSATGGFSGDGYTF.

The chain combines TRBV6-5 with TRBJ2-2; D gene ambiguous. Germline V gives CDR1 MNHEY, CDR2 SVGAGI. The CDR3 contains 15 residues. With 0 bases removed from V and 3 bases from J, the gap between germline ends came to 8 bases. CDR3 nucleotide sequence: TGTGCCAGCAGTTACTCCGAGACCTACACCGGGGAGCTGTTTTTT. Amino acid sequence: CASSYSETYTGELFF.

A single count supports this clonotype. The chain carries TRBV4-1 and TRBJ2-2; 9 bases align to TRBD1. The trim removed 4 bases at V and 6 bases at J, leaving 9 bases unmatched. Germline V lookup: CDR1 MGHRA, CDR2 YSYEKL. CDR3 length: 16 residues. CDR3 sequence (DNA): TGCGCCAGCAGCCCCCAGTCGAGGACAGGGGCCGGGGAGCTGTTTTTT. This translates into CASSPQSRTGAGELFF.

This clonotype occurred once. CDR3 nucleotide sequence: TGCAGTGCTAGGGGACTCGACAGGCCGAACACTGAAGCTTTCTTT. It translates to CSARGLDRPNTEAFF. J is TRBJ1-1 and V is TRBV20-1; possible D gene TRBD1, 6 bases. The CDR3 loop spans 15 amino acids. Germline V gene data show CDR1 as DFQATT and CDR2 as SNEGSKA (reference sequence). V was cut by 3 bases and J by 1 base, with 15 bases left in between.

Only a few counts were recorded for this clonotype. The V call is TRBV6-6, the J call TRBJ1-1; D unresolved. CDR1 and CDR2 from the germline V gene are MNHNY and SVGAGI (reference sequence). The CDR3 length is 11 residues. V dropped 0 bases and J dropped 11 bases, with 7 bases sitting between them. The CDR3 region has the DNA TGTGCCAGCAGTTACTCCGGGTGGGCTTTCTTT. This codes for CASSYSGWAFF.

The chain has TRBV24-1 and TRBJ1-2; tentative D call: TRBD1 (5 bases). The V end was cut by 7 bases, the J end by 1 base, with 9 bases between. CDR1 is KGHDR and CDR2 is SFDVKD in the germline V gene. This CDR3 region has 13 residues. The CDR3 region has the DNA TGTGCCACCAGCCAGGGAAATAACTATGGCTACACCTTC. Protein product: CATSQGNNYGYTF.

This clonotype was detected a few times. This chain links TRBV20-1 with TRBJ1-6, with D uncertain. Trimming took 1 base from V and 4 from J, leaving 8 bases between them. CDR1 and CDR2 (germline): DFQATT, SNEGSKA (reference sequence). This CDR3 region has 14 residues. CDR3 loop: CSARGSRYNSPLHF. The CDR3 nucleotides are TGCAGTGCTAGAGGTTCCAGATATAATTCACCCCTCCACTTT.

There are many counts of this clonotype. The gene calls are TRBV12-3 or TRBV12-4 and TRBJ2-3; D is unresolved. The CDR3 has 12 amino acids. Trimming removed 5 bases from V and 5 bases from J, with 8 bases in between. The chain's CDR3 is CASSPRGDTQYF. As DNA, the CDR3 is TGTGCCAGCAGTCCGCGTGGAGATACGCAGTATTTT.